This T cell receptor (beta chain) was obtained from a study of glioma-infiltrating T cells. Study-wide results and caveats: CDR3 overlap between tissue and blood was very small.

The CDR3 sequence is 15 residues long. The V gene's germline CDR1 is MGHRA and CDR2 YSYEKL. Trimming removed 0 bases at V and 4 bases at J, with 13 bases between. Amplification of TCR alpha and beta CDR3 regions from RNA used iRepertoire nested multiplex PCR. TCRdb reprocessed the multiplex PCR reads via MiXCR and lists one record per CDR3 protein. This table holds more than 110,000 distinct CDR3 sequences, around 40% found once. This clonotype was seen only a few times. Its target is not known. The TCR comes from a human donor with low-grade glioma or glioblastoma, undergoing nonglioma brain surgery, or in good health (not recorded which). V is TRBV4-1 and J is TRBJ2-7, with D possibly matching TRBD2 (6 bases). Sequenced input: glioma tissue, nonneoplastic brain tissue, or PBMCs (not recorded which). This CDR3 reads CASSQEGTRQYEQYF. CDR3 nucleotides: TGCGCCAGCAGCCAAGAAGGGACTCGTCAGTACGAGCAGTACTTC.